This TCR beta chain appears in the sequencing data of a study of blood T cells in healthy people across ages. Points on this clonotype: No antigen is known for it.

After removal of 5 bases from V and 7 bases from J, the junction contained 11 bases not matched to a gene. Germline values: CDR1 DFQATT, CDR2 SNEGSKA (reference sequence). The CDR3 contains 13 residues. Study-level results: Researchers deemed the diversity estimates from one million T cells underestimates.

Together with a sample-barcoded 5' primer, a J-beta primer mix was included in a second PCR lasting about 6 to 11 cycles. Every molecule of cDNA carried a tag from a template-switch adaptor with 12 random nucleotides. Any given sample supplied a minimum of 3 million CDR3-containing paired-end reads. Each CDR3 protein gets one entry after TCRdb re-called the 5' RACE reads with MiXCR. The sample consists of 650,000 or so distinct CDR3 sequences, approximately 52% of them appearing once. This chain connects TRBV20-1 to TRBJ2-7; 7 nucleotides align to TRBD1. The sequencing sample was made of blood. This TCR derives from a woman aged 80 or over in good health. The CDR3, as DNA: TGCAGTGCTTGGGACAGCCCTGGTAATGAGCAGTACTTC. Translating gives CSAWDSPGNEQYF.